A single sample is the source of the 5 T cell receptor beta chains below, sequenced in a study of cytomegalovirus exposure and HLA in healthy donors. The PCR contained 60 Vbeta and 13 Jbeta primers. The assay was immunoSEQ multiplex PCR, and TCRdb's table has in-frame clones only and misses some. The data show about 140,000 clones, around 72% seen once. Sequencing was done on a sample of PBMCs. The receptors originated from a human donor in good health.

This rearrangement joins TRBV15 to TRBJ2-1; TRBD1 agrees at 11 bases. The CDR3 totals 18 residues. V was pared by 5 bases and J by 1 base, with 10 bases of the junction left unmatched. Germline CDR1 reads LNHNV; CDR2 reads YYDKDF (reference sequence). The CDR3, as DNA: TGTGCCACCAGCGAATTCCCGGGACAGGGGGTGTCCTACAATGAGCAGTTCTTC. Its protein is CATSEFPGQGVSYNEQFF.

CDR3 sequence: CASSLARDSRNEKLFF. The CDR3 nucleotides are TGTGCCAGCAGCTTAGCTAGGGACAGCAGGAATGAAAAACTGTTTTTT. This chain joins TRBV7-9 and TRBJ1-4; 7 bases match TRBD1. V gave up 0 bases and J gave up 5 bases; unmatched junction bases: 6. Germline CDR1 is SEHNR and CDR2 is FQNEAQ (reference sequence). The length of the CDR3 is 16 residues.

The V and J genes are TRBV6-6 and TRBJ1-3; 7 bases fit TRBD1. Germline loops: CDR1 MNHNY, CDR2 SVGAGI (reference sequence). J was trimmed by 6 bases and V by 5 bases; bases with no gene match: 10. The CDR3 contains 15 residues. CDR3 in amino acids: CASSRTGDRANTIYF. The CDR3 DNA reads TGTGCCAGCAGTAGAACAGGGGATCGTGCAAACACCATATATTTT.

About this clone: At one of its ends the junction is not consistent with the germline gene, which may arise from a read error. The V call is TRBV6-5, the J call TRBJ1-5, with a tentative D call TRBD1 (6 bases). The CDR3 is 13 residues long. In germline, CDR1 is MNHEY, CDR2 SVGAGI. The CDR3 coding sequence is TGTGCCACCAGTCAGGGGTACCTTCAGCCCCAGCATTTT. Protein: CATSQGYLQPQHF.

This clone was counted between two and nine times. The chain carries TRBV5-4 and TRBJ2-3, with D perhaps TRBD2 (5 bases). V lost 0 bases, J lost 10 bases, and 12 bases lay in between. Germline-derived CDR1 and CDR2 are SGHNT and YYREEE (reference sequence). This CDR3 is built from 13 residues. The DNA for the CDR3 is TGTGCCAGCAGCTTGGGCGAGGGAACCCCGCAGTATTTT. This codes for CASSLGEGTPQYF.